The 14 T cell receptor beta chains below come from one sample, sequenced in a study of T cell changes during pregnancy in multiple sclerosis. Using immunoSEQ multiplex PCR, the repertoire was profiled, and TCRdb retains in-frame clones only, with some absent. The data contain about 59,000 clones, about 93% of them singletons. The specimen was peripheral blood, collected in the third trimester of pregnancy. The receptor source for this set is a female donor in good health, enrolled as a control in a pregnancy study.

CDR3 DNA: TGTGCCACCAGCAGTAACAGCGGGGGGAGCACAGATACGCAGTATTTT. It encodes CATSSNSGGSTDTQYF. The chain couples TRBV15 to TRBJ2-3, with 9 bases fitting TRBD2. The CDR3 runs to 16 residues. Germline trimming cut 3 bases from V and 0 bases from J; bases unmatched to any gene: 4. CDR1 and CDR2 (germline): LNHNV, YYDKDF (reference sequence).

The chain carries TRBV7-8 and TRBJ1-2, with 7 bases lining up with TRBD1. Per germline, CDR1 SGHVS and CDR2 FQNEAQ. The CDR3 is made up of 14 amino acids. The ends lost 1 base at V and 4 bases at J; junction bases unmatched: 3. The CDR3 protein is CASSLGGQPYGYTF. The DNA of the CDR3 is TGTGCCAGCAGCTTAGGGGGACAGCCCTATGGCTACACCTTC.

The rearrangement links TRBV5-1 to TRBJ1-6; no firm D call. This CDR3 contains 14 residues. Trimming removed 0 bases at V and 7 bases at J, with 8 bases between. In germline, CDR1 is SGHRS, CDR2 YFSETQ. This chain's CDR3 is CASSLATLNSPLHF. The CDR3 DNA reads as TGCGCCAGCAGCTTGGCTACACTAAATTCACCCCTCCACTTT.

V gene TRBV7-6 combines with J gene TRBJ2-3, with D possibly TRBD2 on 5 matching bases. The V gene's germline CDR1 is SGHVS and CDR2 FNYEAQ. V was clipped by 5 bases and J by 6 bases, with 12 bases between them. CDR3 size: 13 residues. This chain's CDR3 is CASSQRWEDTQYF. Here the CDR3 DNA reads TGTGCCAGCAGCCAACGTTGGGAGGATACGCAGTATTTT.

The CDR3 nucleotides read TGTGCCAGCAGTTACTCGGACAGGGACTACGAGCAGTACTTC. Its translation: CASSYSDRDYEQYF. The V call is TRBV6-5, the J call TRBJ2-7; TRBD1 agrees at 8 bases. There are 14 residues in the CDR3. CDR1 is MNHEY, CDR2 SVGAGI, per germline. J was trimmed by 3 bases and V by 0 bases; bases with no gene match: 1.

This chain links TRBV11-3 with TRBJ2-7; D ambiguous. Germline V lookup: CDR1 SGHNT, CDR2 YENEEA. CDR3 length: 10 amino acids. Trimming cost V 4 bases and J 6 bases, with 4 bases left between them. The CDR3 coding sequence is TGTGCCAGCAGCTACGGCGAGCAGTACTTC. Protein: CASSYGEQYF.

CDR3 bases: TGTGCCAGCAGTGTACAGGGGGCGAACACTGAAGCTTTCTTT. It translates to CASSVQGANTEAFF. V and J are TRBV25-1 and TRBJ1-1; 9 nucleotides line up with TRBD1. V trimming: 4 bases; J trimming: 1 base; junction bases outside the gene matches: 1. The CDR3 extends over 14 amino acids. Germline loops: CDR1 MGHDK, CDR2 SYGVNS.

The chain links TRBV5-5 to TRBJ2-7; perhaps TRBD2 as D (6 bases). Germline V gene data show CDR1 as SGHKS and CDR2 as YYEKEE (reference sequence). V shed 2 bases and J shed 2 bases, with 14 bases lying between them. The CDR3 totals 15 residues. For the CDR3, the DNA is TGTGCCAGCAGCTTTAGGGCAGGGAGGCCCTACGAGCAGTACTTC. Translated: CASSFRAGRPYEQYF.

The genes are TRBV7-2 and TRBJ2-1; D unclear. This CDR3 is built from 15 residues. Trimming cost V 2 bases and J 0 bases, with 8 bases left between them. Germline-derived CDR1 and CDR2 are SGHTA and FQGNSA. CDR3 DNA sequence: TGTGCCAGCAGCTTAATGAGTTACTCCTACAATGAGCAGTTCTTC. This sequence encodes CASSLMSYSYNEQFF.

This sequence joins TRBV4-3 and TRBJ2-1, with TRBD2 matching 9 bases. There are 21 residues in the CDR3. V lost 0 bases, J lost 3 bases, and 18 bases stayed unmatched. CDR1 is LGHNA, CDR2 YSLEER, per germline. The CDR3 nucleotides read TGCGCCAGCAGCCAAGATCGGTCGGGAGCGGGGGGAGAGCGGGTCTACAATGAGCAGTTCTTC. Amino acids: CASSQDRSGAGGERVYNEQFF.

V gene TRBV5-1 combines with J gene TRBJ1-6; weak D call: TRBD1 (5 bases). Trimming took off 5 bases at V and 6 bases at J, with 18 bases between the two ends. The germline gives CDR1 SGHRS, CDR2 YFSETQ. The CDR3 length is 16 residues. The CDR3, as DNA: TGCGCCAGCAGGGTAAGGCCGGGGGGTCCTAATTCACCCCTCCACTTT. Residues: CASRVRPGGPNSPLHF.

The J gene is TRBJ1-5, the V gene TRBV27, with 11 bases matching TRBD1. Trimming at V came to 0 bases and at J to 6 bases, leaving 4 bases not matched to a gene. This CDR3 spans 16 amino acids. The germline V gene has CDR1 MNHEY and CDR2 SMNVEV (reference sequence). The CDR3 DNA follows: TGTGCCAGCAGTTTATCAAGGACAGGGGGCGGTCAGCCCCAGCATTTT. This codes for CASSLSRTGGGQPQHF.

The chain couples TRBV19 to TRBJ2-5; 12 positions match TRBD2. Germline-derived CDR1 and CDR2 are LNHDA and SQIVND (reference sequence). The CDR3 is made up of 14 amino acids. The V gene end was trimmed by 6 bases and the J gene end by 4 bases; junction bases not matched to a gene: 3. The CDR3 reads CASRASGRGETQYF. The CDR3 DNA follows: TGTGCCAGTAGGGCTAGCGGGAGGGGAGAGACCCAGTACTTC.

The V gene is TRBV28, the J gene TRBJ1-5; no reliable D call. The CDR3 covers 14 residues. The V end was cut by 4 bases, the J end by 3 bases, with 10 bases between. Looked up from germline, CDR1 is MDHEN and CDR2 is SYDVKM. CDR3 DNA: TGTGCCAGCAGTTCCATCCGACACAATCAGCCCCAGCATTTT. Protein sequence: CASSSIRHNQPQHF.